The source of this T cell receptor (beta chain) is a study of PD-L1 blockade in urothelial cancer. Whole-study context: Patients, treated from about 2014 onward, received atezolizumab 1,200 mg intravenously every 3 weeks.

As regards this clone: Antigen: not known. Germline and junction disagree at one end, which may indicate a read error.

Clones were read by immunoSEQ multiplex PCR, and TCRdb kept only the in-frame ones, dropping some. The sample has 35,000 to 40,000 clones, roughly 80% seen once. Germline CDR1 is SGHDT and CDR2 is YYEEEE. The CDR3 covers 14 residues. Study outcomes and limitations: Sub-median blood TCR clonality before treatment predicted longer survival.

This chain joins TRBV5-6 and TRBJ1-5; a weak D match, TRBD1 (5 bases). This sequence originates from a man in his 70s with urothelial cancer. The sequences come from PBMCs, collected around atezolizumab (anti-PD-L1) treatment. DNA for the CDR3: TGTGCCAGCAGTTTGGAGGGGCGGGGGCAGCCCCAGCATTTT. Amino acid sequence: CASSLEGRGQPQHF.